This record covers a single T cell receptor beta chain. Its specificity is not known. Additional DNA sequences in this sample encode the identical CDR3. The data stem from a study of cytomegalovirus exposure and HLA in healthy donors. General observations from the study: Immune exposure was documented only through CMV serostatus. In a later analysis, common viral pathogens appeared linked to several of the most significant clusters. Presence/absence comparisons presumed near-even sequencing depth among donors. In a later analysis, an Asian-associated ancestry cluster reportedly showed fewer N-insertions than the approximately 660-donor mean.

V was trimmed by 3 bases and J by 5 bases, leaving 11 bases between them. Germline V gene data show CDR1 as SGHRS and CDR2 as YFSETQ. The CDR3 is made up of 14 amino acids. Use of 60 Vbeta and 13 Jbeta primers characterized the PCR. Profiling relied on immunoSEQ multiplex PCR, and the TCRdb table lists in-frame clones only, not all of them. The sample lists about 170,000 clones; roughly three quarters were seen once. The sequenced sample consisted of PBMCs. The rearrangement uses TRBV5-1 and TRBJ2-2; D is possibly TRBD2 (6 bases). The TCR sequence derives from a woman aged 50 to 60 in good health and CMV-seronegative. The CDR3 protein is CASSSGGLTGELFF. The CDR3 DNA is TGCGCCAGCAGCTCCGGGGGACTTACCGGGGAGCTGTTTTTT.